This TCR beta chain comes out of a study of blood T cell repertoires in COVID-19. Study information: T cells, B-cell-depleted T cells, or PBMCs provided the cDNA or gDNA that served as material.

V was pared by 0 bases and J by 6 bases, with 8 bases of the junction left unmatched. CDR3 length equals 17 residues. CDR1 is LGHNA and CDR2 is YSLEER in the germline V gene. In the source study's methods: Amplification of reference gene primers provided the estimated nucleated cell counts. The assay was immunoSEQ multiplex PCR, and TCRdb's table has in-frame clones only and misses some. V and J calls and clone size follow that table, whereas D and trimming were derived from the DNA. The sample records 200,000 to 250,000 clones, about 80% being singletons. Source material: peripheral blood. This clonotype was obtained from a woman over 75 with acute or convalescent COVID-19. The chain couples TRBV4-3 to TRBJ2-1, with 10 nucleotides matching TRBD2. For the CDR3, the DNA is TGCGCCAGCAGCCAAGACCCGAGCGGGAGGGGGTTCAATGAGCAGTTCTTC. Encoded protein: CASSQDPSGRGFNEQFF.